The 23 T cell receptor beta chains below were found in one sample sequenced in a study of technical replicates of blood from four donors. Method: immunoSEQ multiplex PCR; TCRdb's copy keeps in-frame clones and lacks some. The table lists approximately 87,000 clones, approximately 95% of them singletons. The sequenced material came from T cells isolated from PBMCs. The receptors originated from a human donor in good health.

V and J are TRBV7-2 and TRBJ2-6; TRBD1 matches 9 bases. J was trimmed by 9 bases and V by 5 bases; bases with no gene match: 2. Germline CDR1 reads SGHTA; CDR2 reads FQGNSA. The CDR3 length is 13 residues. In DNA, the CDR3 is TGTGCCAGCAGCACAGGGGGCGTCAACGTCCTGACTTTC. Protein: CASSTGGVNVLTF.

The rearrangement joins TRBV5-1 to TRBJ1-3, with 10 bases matching TRBD1. From germline, CDR1 is SGHRS and CDR2 YFSETQ. CDR3 length: 17 residues. J was trimmed by 3 bases and V by 4 bases; bases with no gene match: 10. CDR3 sequence: CASSVDSGTGVGNTIYF. DNA for the CDR3: TGCGCCAGCAGCGTAGACTCCGGGACAGGGGTTGGAAACACCATATATTTT.

The V call is TRBV7-2, the J call TRBJ2-5; 7 bases are a match to TRBD1. Germline V lookup: CDR1 SGHTA, CDR2 FQGNSA. The junction had 5 bases not matched to a gene; V was cut back by 0 bases and J by 4 bases. The CDR3 extends over 15 amino acids. DNA for the CDR3: TGTGCCAGCAGCTTAGCGAGGGGGCAAAGAGAGACCCAGTACTTC. This encodes CASSLARGQRETQYF.

This chain joins TRBV4-3 and TRBJ1-3; 7 bases agree with TRBD1. This CDR3 comprises 16 residues. V lost 6 bases to trimming and J lost 0 bases; unmatched junction nucleotides: 8. CDR1 and CDR2 (germline): LGHNA, YSLEER. This chain's CDR3 is CASSPVEGASGNTIYF. The CDR3 DNA reads TGCGCCAGCAGTCCTGTAGAGGGGGCCTCTGGAAACACCATATATTTT.

The genes are TRBV7-3 and TRBJ2-3; 8 bases line up with TRBD1. The CDR3 extends over 15 amino acids. Losses at the gene ends were 6 bases for V and 2 bases for J; bases not matched to a gene: 7. Germline V gene data show CDR1 as SGHTA and CDR2 as FQGTGA. CDR3 protein: CASSHGQGFTDTQYF. CDR3 sequence (DNA): TGTGCCAGCAGTCATGGACAGGGATTCACAGATACGCAGTATTTT.

The chain has TRBV9 and TRBJ2-3, with D unclear. The germline V gene encodes CDR1 SGDLS and CDR2 YYNGEE. This CDR3 comprises 14 residues. V was shortened by 4 bases and J by 0 bases, with 9 bases between the two germline ends. The chain's CDR3 is CASSPFLSTDTQYF. DNA for the CDR3: TGTGCCAGCAGCCCCTTCTTGAGCACAGATACGCAGTATTTT. Full variable domain (outside the CDR3, taken from reference TRBV9 and TRBJ2-3): DSGVTQTPKHLITATGQRVTLRCSPRSGDLSVYWYQQSLDQGLQFLIQYYNGEERAKGNILERFSAQQFPDLHSELNLSSLELGDSALYFCASSPFLSTDTQYFGPGTRLTVL.

The chain is built from TRBV29-1 and TRBJ2-5, with 8 positions matching TRBD2. Per the germline V gene, CDR1 is SQVTM and CDR2 is ANQGSEA. The V segment lost 4 bases and the J segment 4 bases; nucleotides outside the gene matches: 8. The CDR3 has 14 residues. The DNA of the CDR3 is TGCAGCGTTGGTTTTGCCGGGGGGGGAGAGACCCAGTACTTC. This codes for CSVGFAGGGETQYF.

The CDR3 coding sequence is TGTGCCAGCAGCTTCCGGGGGTTTGGAGCGGGTTCAGATACGCAGTATTTT. Its translation is CASSFRGFGAGSDTQYF. The J gene is TRBJ2-3, the V gene TRBV5-5; D is possibly TRBD2 (6 bases). Germline CDR1 reads SGHKS; CDR2 reads YYEKEE (reference sequence). V dropped 2 bases and J dropped 4 bases, with 20 bases sitting between them. This CDR3 is 17 amino acids long.

This clone was seen once. The rearrangement uses TRBV27 and TRBJ2-7; D is unresolved. Trimming left V 2 bases short and J 4 bases short, with 9 bases between. The CDR3 loop spans 13 amino acids. Germline-derived CDR1 and CDR2 are MNHEY and SMNVEV (reference sequence). CDR3 sequence: CASSLSISYEQYF. Written as DNA, the CDR3 is TGTGCCAGCAGTTTAAGCATCTCTTACGAGCAGTACTTC.

The V gene is TRBV29-1, the J gene TRBJ1-4, with D uncertain. Trimming stripped 5 bases from V and 4 bases from J, with 5 bases between. This CDR3 is 11 amino acids long. CDR1 and CDR2 from the germline V gene are SQVTM and ANQGSEA. The CDR3 DNA follows: TGCAGCGTTCAAATTAATGAAAAACTGTTTTTT. This encodes CSVQINEKLFF.

The gene calls are TRBV28 and TRBJ2-7, with D unclear. Trimming removed 4 bases from V and 4 bases from J, with 8 bases in between. The germline gives CDR1 MDHEN, CDR2 SYDVKM. CDR3 length: 12 residues. In nucleotides, the CDR3 is TGTGCCAGCAGTTCCCGAGGTTACGAGCAGTACTTC. It yields the protein CASSSRGYEQYF.

This clone was observed a single time. This sequence joins TRBV27 and TRBJ2-3, with 7 bases identical to TRBD1. V dropped 7 bases and J dropped 6; count of bases not matched to a gene: 7. Germline assignment: CDR1 MNHEY and CDR2 SMNVEV (reference sequence). The CDR3 covers 13 residues. As DNA, the CDR3 is TGTGCCAGCAACAACAGGGGATTTGATACGCAGTATTTT. Its protein product is CASNNRGFDTQYF.

The genes are TRBV19 and TRBJ1-5, with TRBD1 as a possible D gene (5 bases). Trimming shortened V by 2 bases and J by 0 bases, and 11 bases separated the two germline ends. In germline, CDR1 is LNHDA, CDR2 SQIVND (reference sequence). The CDR3 runs 16 residues. DNA of the CDR3: TGTGCCAGTAGTATAACGACAGCCCATAGCAATCAGCCCCAGCATTTT. This codes for CASSITTAHSNQPQHF.

This chain uses TRBV19 with TRBJ2-3, with TRBD2 matching over 8 bases. The CDR3 consists of 15 residues. With 6 bases clipped from V and 1 base from J, the junction kept 6 bases outside the gene matches. CDR1 LNHDA and CDR2 SQIVND come from the germline V gene (reference sequence). Here the CDR3 DNA reads TGTGCCAGTAGGACGGGAGGGCTGGGCACAGATACGCAGTATTTT. As protein: CASRTGGLGTDTQYF.

The rearrangement joins TRBV5-1 to TRBJ1-1; D call uncertain. V lost 0 bases and J 3 bases, leaving 9 bases between the germline ends. This CDR3 has 14 residues. The germline V gene has CDR1 SGHRS and CDR2 YFSETQ. CDR3 nucleotide sequence: TGCGCCAGCAGCTTGGACGGGTTTTACACTGAAGCTTTCTTT. Protein: CASSLDGFYTEAFF.

This chain connects TRBV4-2 to TRBJ2-5, with D uncertain. The CDR3 totals 14 residues. The V gene lost 1 base and the J gene lost 2 bases, with 8 bases spanning the gap. Germline V gene sequence: CDR1 LGHNA, CDR2 YNFKEQ. Written as DNA, the CDR3 is TGTGCCAGCAGCCAAGTTGGCGGTCAAGAGACCCAGTACTTC. Protein sequence: CASSQVGGQETQYF.

This clone was observed once. The chain uses TRBV6-5 and TRBJ2-7; TRBD2 agrees at 7 bases. V gave up 0 bases and J gave up 0 bases; unmatched junction bases: 5. The CDR3 length is 16 residues. Germline V CDR1 and CDR2: MNHEY, SVGAGI. The CDR3 loop reads CASSYSSSGPSYEQYF. The DNA for the CDR3 is TGTGCCAGCAGTTACTCGTCTAGCGGACCCTCCTACGAGCAGTACTTC.

The count of this clone is one. The chain recombines TRBV19 with TRBJ2-7; TRBD2 matches at 7 bases. V shed 5 bases and J 7 bases; nucleotides not matched to a gene: 11. The CDR3 is 14 residues long. CDR1 and CDR2 from the germline V gene are LNHDA and SQIVND (reference sequence). The CDR3 DNA follows: TGTGCCAGTAGTCCGGATCGCGGGAGTTCTGAGCAGTACTTC. It specifies CASSPDRGSSEQYF.

The chain employs TRBV11-2 and TRBJ2-1; 10 nucleotides match TRBD2. The CDR3 sequence is 16 residues long. Germline assignment: CDR1 SGHAT and CDR2 FQNNGV. Germline trimming cut 4 bases from V and 3 bases from J; bases unmatched to any gene: 6. The CDR3 protein is CASSSLLAGRYNEQFF. CDR3 coding DNA: TGTGCCAGCAGCTCGCTACTAGCGGGACGCTACAATGAGCAGTTCTTC. The whole variable domain, filled in from reference TRBV11-2 and TRBJ2-1, reads EAGVAQSPRYKIIEKRQSVAFWCNPISGHATLYWYQQILGQGPKLLIQFQNNGVVDDSQLPKDRFSAERLKGVDSTLKIQPAKLEDSAVYLCASSSLLAGRYNEQFFGPGTRLTVL.

V gene TRBV29-1 combines with J gene TRBJ2-3; no clear D. The germline V and J ends were trimmed by 3 bases and 8 bases, with 9 bases remaining between them. Germline CDR1 and CDR2: SQVTM and ANQGSEA. There are 11 residues in the CDR3. The CDR3 DNA follows: TGCAGCGTTGACCCTCTCGTTACGCAGTATTTT. Translating it yields CSVDPLVTQYF.

V and J are TRBV27 and TRBJ2-1; possibly TRBD2 for D (5 bases). CDR3 length equals 15 residues. In germline, CDR1 is MNHEY, CDR2 SMNVEV (reference sequence). Trimming removed 8 bases from V and 2 bases from J, with 16 bases in between. CDR3 residues: CASGGLGEPYNEQFF. CDR3 nucleotides: TGTGCCAGCGGAGGATTGGGAGAACCCTACAATGAGCAGTTCTTC.

The V gene is TRBV6-1, the J gene TRBJ1-1, with 9 bases aligning to TRBD1. Looked up from germline, CDR1 is MNHNS and CDR2 is SASEGT. This CDR3 contains 15 residues. V was clipped by 7 bases and J by 1 base; unmatched bases: 7. In DNA, the CDR3 is TGTGCCAGCACTAGAGAACAGGGGGCGAACACTGAAGCTTTCTTT. Protein product: CASTREQGANTEAFF.

The CDR3 DNA is TGTGCCAGCAGCTTTACTAGGCCAAGCGAGCAGTACTTC. Protein product: CASSFTRPSEQYF. This chain joins TRBV28 and TRBJ2-7, with a tentative D call TRBD2 (5 bases). V shed 6 bases and J shed 6 bases, with 15 bases lying between them. This CDR3 region has 13 residues. Germline V CDR1 and CDR2: MDHEN, SYDVKM.